Below are 32 T cell receptor beta chains sequenced from a single sample in a study of OX40 agonist ivuxolimab in advanced cancers. The method was immunoSEQ multiplex PCR; TCRdb's version includes in-frame clones alone and lacks a portion of them. The sample includes some 17,000 clones, just under 80% of them seen just once. Sequencing used CD4+ or CD8+ T cells sorted from blood, obtained in a trial of the OX40 agonist ivuxolimab. Receptors were obtained from an adult with an advanced solid tumor such as melanoma, head and neck, liver or kidney cancer.

This chain uses TRBV30 with TRBJ2-7; 7 bases align to TRBD1. After removal of 1 base from V and 4 bases from J, the junction contained 4 bases not matched to a gene. Germline loops: CDR1 GTSNPN, CDR2 SVGIG (reference sequence). CDR3 length equals 13 residues. In DNA form, the CDR3 reads TGTGCCTGGAGTGGGGGACAGAATTACGAGCAGTACTTC. It encodes CAWSGGQNYEQYF. The complete variable domain, with remaining parts taken from reference TRBV30 and TRBJ2-7, reads SQTIHQWPATLVQPVGSPLSLECTVEGTSNPNLYWYRQAAGRGLQLLFYSVGIGQISSEVPQNLSASRPQDRQFILSSKKLLLSDSGFYLCAWSGGQNYEQYFGPGTRLTVT.

V usage is TRBV4-2 and J usage is TRBJ2-2; 7 positions match TRBD1. The junction had 6 bases not matched to a gene; V was cut back by 2 bases and J by 3 bases. In germline, CDR1 is LGHNA, CDR2 YNFKEQ. This CDR3 comprises 16 residues. The CDR3 is CASSQTEGADTGELFF. The CDR3 DNA reads TGTGCCAGCAGCCAAACCGAGGGGGCCGACACCGGGGAGCTGTTTTTT.

This clone was found a few times. V usage is TRBV5-1 and J usage is TRBJ1-1, with unresolved D. This CDR3 comprises 13 residues. Germline assignment: CDR1 SGHRS and CDR2 YFSETQ. With 1 base removed from V and 3 bases from J, the gap between germline ends came to 7 bases. CDR3 amino acids: CASSLIGDTEAFF. In DNA, the CDR3 is TGCGCCAGCAGCTTGATTGGGGACACTGAAGCTTTCTTT.

The chain couples TRBV28 to TRBJ2-7; TRBD1 aligns across 8 bases. V was clipped by 6 bases and J by 2 bases; unmatched bases: 6. Per germline, CDR1 MDHEN and CDR2 SYDVKM. This CDR3 contains 14 residues. The CDR3 loop is CASRNRDRTYEQYF. The CDR3 nucleotides are TGTGCCAGCAGGAACCGGGACAGGACCTACGAGCAGTACTTC.

The chain has TRBV6-4 and TRBJ2-4; D perhaps matches TRBD1 (5 bases). With 3 bases removed from V and 0 bases from J, the gap between germline ends came to 15 bases. In germline, CDR1 is MRHNA, CDR2 SNTAGT. The length of the CDR3 is 17 residues. For the CDR3, the DNA is TGTGCCAGCAGTGAAACGGCAGGGTCCCTAGCCAAAAACATTCAGTACTTC. Protein product: CASSETAGSLAKNIQYF.

V usage is TRBV14 and J usage is TRBJ2-1, with D uncertain. The V gene lost 8 bases and the J gene lost 9 bases, with 17 bases spanning the gap. CDR1 and CDR2 (germline): SGHDN, FVKESK. The CDR3 consists of 13 residues. CDR3 residues: CASAEVEYGEQFF. As DNA, the CDR3 is TGTGCCAGCGCCGAGGTAGAATATGGTGAGCAGTTCTTC.

The V gene is TRBV9, the J gene TRBJ2-1; the match to TRBD2 covers 7 bases. The CDR3 totals 13 residues. Germline CDR1 is SGDLS and CDR2 is YYNGEE. The V and J ends lost 4 bases and 8 bases, in that order; junction bases with no gene match: 6. The DNA for the CDR3 is TGTGCCAGCAGCCCAGAGGGAGGGGATGAGCAGTTCTTC. Translated, it gives CASSPEGGDEQFF.

The CDR3 is CASSYSSGDTGELFF. CDR3 DNA sequence: TGTGCCAGCAGTTACTCATCAGGGGACACCGGGGAGCTGTTTTTT. This chain connects TRBV6-5 to TRBJ2-2; tentatively, D is TRBD1 (6 bases). CDR3 size: 15 residues. Trimming pared 0 bases from V and 3 bases from J, leaving 8 bases between. Germline CDR1 is MNHEY and CDR2 is SVGAGI.

Ten or more counts support this clone. This chain uses TRBV6-5 with TRBJ2-7, with 9 bases fitting TRBD2. The CDR3 totals 15 residues. The germline CDR1 and CDR2 sequences are MNHEY and SVGAGI. J lost 7 bases, V lost 5 bases, and 12 bases had no gene match. The CDR3 spells CASSPIAGAPLEQYF. CDR3 in DNA: TGTGCCAGCAGTCCGATAGCGGGGGCCCCTTTAGAGCAGTACTTC.

The rearrangement links TRBV7-3 to TRBJ2-1, with D perhaps matching TRBD1 or TRBD2 (5 bases each). CDR1 and CDR2 from the germline V gene are SGHTA and FQGTGA. Trimming cost V 1 base and J 8 bases, with 12 bases left between them. The CDR3 totals 14 residues. CDR3 loop: CASSLMGTADEQFF. The CDR3 DNA sequence: TGTGCCAGCAGCTTAATGGGGACCGCAGATGAGCAGTTCTTC.

This clone was seen just once. The chain uses TRBV10-2 and TRBJ2-5; 9 bases fit TRBD2. The CDR3 runs to 15 residues. J gave up 2 bases and V 6 bases, and 7 bases lay outside the gene matches. Germline values: CDR1 WSHSY, CDR2 SAAADI. DNA of the CDR3: TGCGCCAGCAGACAGGGCGGGGGGGATCAAGAGACCCAGTACTTC. Translation: CASRQGGGDQETQYF.

The rearrangement links TRBV29-1 to TRBJ2-1; the D gene could be TRBD1 or TRBD2 (6 bases each). This CDR3 is built from 11 residues. Trimming removed 7 bases from V and 10 bases from J, with 14 bases in between. CDR1 is SQVTM, CDR2 ANQGSEA, per germline. The CDR3 nucleotides are TGCAGCGGGGGGGCGGGGACAGAGCAGTTCTTC. This gives the protein CSGGAGTEQFF.

The chain is built from TRBV14 and TRBJ2-7; D may be TRBD1 (5 bases). V dropped 2 bases and J dropped 3 bases, with 11 bases sitting between them. Germline CDR1 and CDR2: SGHDN and FVKESK. This CDR3 has 14 amino acids. The CDR3 region is CASSQTQGDYEQYF. In nucleotides, the CDR3 is TGTGCCAGCAGCCAAACACAAGGGGACTACGAGCAGTACTTC.

This clone was detected once. The rearrangement links TRBV13 to TRBJ1-2; no clear D. V was trimmed by 3 bases and J by 7 bases, leaving 12 bases between them. The germline V gene encodes CDR1 PRHDT and CDR2 FYEKMQ (reference sequence). The CDR3 has 13 amino acids. This CDR3 is CASSLDRGVGYTF. CDR3 coding DNA: TGTGCCAGCAGCTTGGACCGCGGGGTTGGCTACACCTTC.

The chain combines TRBV5-1 with TRBJ2-5, with 7 bases aligning to TRBD1. Per the germline V gene, CDR1 is SGHRS and CDR2 is YFSETQ. There are 15 residues in the CDR3. J lost 4 bases, V lost 8 bases, and 14 bases had no gene match. This CDR3 is CASNPQTSGGETQYF. DNA of the CDR3: TGCGCCAGTAATCCTCAGACGTCAGGGGGAGAGACCCAGTACTTC.

CDR3 in DNA: TGCAGCGTGGGGGGACAGGGGAATGAAGCAACTAATGAAAAACTGTTTTTT. It yields the protein CSVGGQGNEATNEKLFF. This chain links TRBV29-1 with TRBJ1-4; TRBD1 agrees at 10 bases. CDR1 is SQVTM, CDR2 ANQGSEA, per germline. The CDR3 is 17 amino acids. Trimming at V came to 6 bases and at J to 0 bases, leaving 10 bases not matched to a gene.

V gene TRBV6-6 combines with J gene TRBJ1-1; D remains ambiguous. V was clipped by 2 bases and J by 2 bases, with 9 bases between them. Germline V gene lookup returns CDR1 MNHNY and CDR2 SVGAGI (reference sequence). CDR3 length equals 14 residues. CDR3 bases: TGTGCCAGCAGTTACGGTACAGTAAACACTGAAGCTTTCTTT. Residues: CASSYGTVNTEAFF.

The chain combines TRBV28 with TRBJ1-5, with 7 nucleotides matching TRBD1. V lost 7 bases, J lost 2 bases, and 8 bases stayed unmatched. The CDR3 contains 15 residues. Germline V gene data show CDR1 as MDHEN and CDR2 as SYDVKM. CDR3 in DNA: TGTGCCAGCACGCACAGGGGTCGGGGCAATCAGCCCCAGCATTTT. Amino acid sequence: CASTHRGRGNQPQHF.

The gene calls are TRBV7-9 and TRBJ2-7; D is perhaps TRBD2 (6 bases). Trimming took off 5 bases at V and 5 bases at J, with 19 bases between the two ends. CDR1 is SEHNR, CDR2 FQNEAQ, per germline (reference sequence). This CDR3 spans 15 amino acids. The CDR3 loop is CASSPPGGLGHEQYF. The DNA for the CDR3 is TGTGCCAGCAGCCCCCCCGGGGGTTTGGGCCACGAGCAGTACTTC.

The chain recombines TRBV6-5 with TRBJ1-1; D is unclear. The CDR3 is made up of 14 amino acids. Looked up from germline, CDR1 is MNHEY and CDR2 is SVGAGI. V lost 3 bases and J lost 0, with 8 bases in between. The CDR3 nucleotides are TGTGCCAGCAGTTATGGAGGCATGAACACTGAAGCTTTCTTT. This sequence encodes CASSYGGMNTEAFF.

This clone is large by share. The chain has TRBV19 and TRBJ1-3, with 9 nucleotides matching TRBD1. V shed 6 bases and J 2 bases; nucleotides not matched to a gene: 11. The CDR3 consists of 17 residues. Looked up from germline, CDR1 is LNHDA and CDR2 is SQIVND (reference sequence). Here the CDR3 DNA reads TGTGCCAGTAGCCAAACCCTGACAGGGGGGCCTGGAAACACCATATATTTT. Translating gives CASSQTLTGGPGNTIYF.

This clone has a handful of counts. The chain is built from TRBV27 and TRBJ1-2; weak D call: TRBD1 (6 bases). Per germline, CDR1 MNHEY and CDR2 SMNVEV (reference sequence). V shed 4 bases and J shed 4 bases, with 10 bases lying between them. The CDR3 contains 13 residues. The CDR3, as DNA: TGTGCCAGCAGTTGGGGGGCGCGCTATGGCTACACCTTC. This encodes CASSWGARYGYTF.

V usage is TRBV27 and J usage is TRBJ1-1; tentative D call: TRBD1 (5 bases). The germline V gene encodes CDR1 MNHEY and CDR2 SMNVEV (reference sequence). V was pared by 6 bases and J by 6 bases, with 8 bases between. The CDR3 totals 11 residues. In DNA, the CDR3 is TGTGCCAGCAGCCTAGGGGCTGAAGCTTTCTTT. Its translation: CASSLGAEAFF.

The chain is built from TRBV27 and TRBJ2-2, with 14 bases identical to TRBD2. From germline, CDR1 is MNHEY and CDR2 SMNVEV (reference sequence). J was trimmed by 1 base and V by 5 bases; bases with no gene match: 6. The CDR3 is 18 residues long. DNA for the CDR3: TGTGCCAGCAGTCCGGGACTAGCGGGAGATTTGAACACCGGGGAGCTGTTTTTT. It codes for CASSPGLAGDLNTGELFF.

The chain couples TRBV19 to TRBJ2-6; D might be TRBD2 (6 bases). The CDR3 extends over 19 amino acids. Trimming left V 4 bases short and J 2 bases short, with 21 bases between. Looked up from germline, CDR1 is LNHDA and CDR2 is SQIVND (reference sequence). CDR3: CASSKKGLQVGAGANVLTF. CDR3 sequence (DNA): TGTGCCAGTAGTAAAAAAGGACTACAGGTAGGCGCTGGGGCCAACGTCCTGACTTTC. Based on the CDR3 plus reference TRBV19 and TRBJ2-6, the full variable domain is DGGITQSPKYLFRKEGQNVTLSCEQNLNHDAMYWYRQDPGQGLRLIYYSQIVNDFQKGDIAEGYSVSREKKESFPLTVTSAQKNPTAFYLCASSKKGLQVGAGANVLTFGAGSRLTVL.

The rearrangement links TRBV27 to TRBJ2-3; the D gene is possibly TRBD1 (6 bases). V dropped 4 bases and J dropped 4 bases, with 15 bases sitting between them. There are 15 residues in the CDR3. The germline V gene has CDR1 MNHEY and CDR2 SMNVEV (reference sequence). The DNA of the CDR3 is TGTGCCAGCAGTTCAAGCAGGGGCTTCGCAGATACGCAGTATTTT. It encodes CASSSSRGFADTQYF.

The gene calls are TRBV28 and TRBJ1-1, with D perhaps matching TRBD1 (6 bases). Germline assignment: CDR1 MDHEN and CDR2 SYDVKM. The CDR3 loop spans 14 amino acids. The V gene lost 2 bases and the J gene lost 4 bases, with 11 bases spanning the gap. The CDR3 nucleotides read TGTGCCAGCAGTTTAGGGCAGGGGAGCACTGAAGCTTTCTTT. Protein product: CASSLGQGSTEAFF.

The chain joins TRBV2 to TRBJ2-1, with 12 bases fitting TRBD2. The ends lost 5 bases at V and 6 bases at J; junction bases unmatched: 20. Germline assignment: CDR1 SNHLY and CDR2 FYNNEI. This CDR3 region has 20 residues. The CDR3 sequence: CASSNTSGRLFLGLRNEQFF. The DNA for the CDR3 is TGTGCCAGCAGTAACACTAGCGGGAGGCTTTTTCTGGGTCTACGCAATGAGCAGTTCTTC.

V is TRBV29-1 and J is TRBJ2-5; tentatively, D is TRBD2 (6 bases). Germline V gene data show CDR1 as SQVTM and CDR2 as ANQGSEA. The CDR3 covers 15 residues. V was shortened by 1 base and J by 5 bases, with 17 bases between the two germline ends. The CDR3 DNA is TGCAGCGTTGAAGGGGGAGGCGCCCCCGTCGAGACCCAGTACTTC. Its translation: CSVEGGGAPVETQYF.

The V and J genes are TRBV10-2 and TRBJ2-2, with a weak D call TRBD2 (6 bases). With 3 bases removed from V and 1 base from J, the gap between germline ends came to 12 bases. CDR3 length equals 16 residues. The germline gives CDR1 WSHSY, CDR2 SAAADI. This CDR3 is CASSEGRRENTGELFF. As DNA, the CDR3 is TGCGCCAGCAGTGAAGGGCGGCGGGAGAACACCGGGGAGCTGTTTTTT.

The chain couples TRBV19 to TRBJ2-2; possible D gene TRBD2, 6 bases. Germline CDR1 reads LNHDA; CDR2 reads SQIVND (reference sequence). Trimming left V 5 bases short and J 6 bases short, with 22 bases between. The CDR3 is made up of 17 amino acids. CDR3 region: CASSLQSLGLGSGELFF. DNA of the CDR3: TGTGCCAGTAGTCTACAAAGCCTGGGACTCGGGTCCGGGGAGCTGTTTTTT.

This clone is judged medium-sized (0.01 to 0.1%). The chain carries TRBV6-4 and TRBJ2-1; perhaps TRBD1 as D (5 bases). Trimming removed 5 bases from V and 4 bases from J, with 12 bases in between. The CDR3 length is 14 residues. Germline CDR1 is MRHNA and CDR2 is SNTAGT. DNA for the CDR3: TGTGCCAGCAGTCCCCGGCAGGGTTACAATGAGCAGTTCTTC. Its translation: CASSPRQGYNEQFF.